This TCR beta chain was sequenced for a study of blood T cell repertoires in COVID-19. Looking at the study overall: Acute-phase and convalescent COVID-19 samples originated in the United States, Italy and Spain. The cDNA or gDNA used as material had been derived from T cells, B-cell-depleted T cells, or PBMCs.

Per the authors' pipeline: Counts of nucleated cells, estimated from reference gene primer amplification, were obtained. TCRdb's table, derived via immunoSEQ multiplex PCR, lists solely in-frame clones and lacks some. V, J and clone size are taken as reported in that table, and D and trimming were inferred from the DNA itself. The data show fewer than 70,000 clones, with approximately 82% seen just once and 5.5% to 6% held by the top ten. This CDR3 region has 14 residues. Germline V lookup: CDR1 SGHNT, CDR2 YYREEE (reference sequence). Trimming removed 4 bases from V and 7 bases from J; junction bases left unmatched: 7.

The chain uses TRBV5-4 and TRBJ2-2, with TRBD1 identical over 7 bases. This clonotype was sampled from a woman aged 55-69 years with acute or convalescent COVID-19. Sequencing was performed on peripheral blood. CDR3 protein: CASSPRAGGGELFF. The CDR3 nucleotides are TGTGCCAGCAGCCCCCGAGCAGGGGGCGGGGAGCTGTTTTTT. The full variable domain, in which reference TRBV5-4 and TRBJ2-2 provide the parts outside the CDR3, is ETGVTQSPTHLIKTRGQQVTLRCSSQSGHNTVSWYQQALGQGPQFIFQYYREEENGRGNFPPRFSGLQFPNYSSELNVNALELDDSALYLCASSPRAGGGELFFGEGSRLTVL.